Listed below are T cell receptor beta chains from one sample, sequenced in a study of T-cell reconstitution after alpha-beta-depleted transplantation in children. Each CDR3 protein gets one entry after TCRdb re-called the PCR reads with MiXCR. The data contain 450,000 to 600,000 distinct CDR3 sequences, 10% to 15% of them seen just once; the ten biggest clones take up 2.2%. The sequenced sample was PBMCs, mostly from graft donor cells, obtained 360 days after TCRalphabeta/CD19-depleted stem cell transplant. Source of these receptors: a male patient between 5 and 17 years old who had a stem cell transplant for acute myeloid leukemia, so the T cells may come from the graft donor. Each CDR3 is given with its conserved first and last residue. A D gene is named only where the DNA matches it firmly. Not every row has a clone size; where given, it reads once, few, many or a size class.

-	TRBV7-8	TRBJ2-4	-	CASSNLQGTNIQYF	TGTGCCAGCAGCAACCTTCAGGGGACGAACATTCAGTACTTC
-	TRBV6-5	TRBJ2-1	-	CASSFTGYNEQFF	TGTGCCAGCAGTTTTACAGGATACAATGAGCAGTTCTTC
-	TRBV19	TRBJ1-2	TRBD1	CASSETGTGTPFYGYTF	TGTGCCAGTAGCGAGACCGGGACAGGGACCCCTTTCTATGGCTACACCTTC
few	TRBV7-6	TRBJ2-7	-	CASSLAGEPHEQYF	TGTGCCAGCAGCTTAGCGGGAGAGCCGCACGAGCAGTACTTC
few	TRBV12-3/TRBV12-4	TRBJ2-3	-	CASSLGAGLTDTQYF	TGTGCCAGCAGTTTGGGGGCGGGCCTCACAGATACGCAGTATTTT
-	TRBV7-2	TRBJ1-1	-	CASSYSGWTEAFF	TGTGCCAGCAGTTACAGTGGGTGGACTGAAGCTTTCTTT
-	TRBV20-1	TRBJ1-1	-	CSLFALRAGARIRPEAFF	TGCAGCCTCTTTGCCCTCAGAGCAGGGGCTAGAATACGGCCTGAAGCTTTCTTT
few	TRBV11-2	TRBJ2-7	TRBD1	CASSQMGTGGFYEQYF	TGTGCCAGCAGCCAGATGGGGACAGGGGGCTTCTACGAGCAGTACTTC
-	TRBV28	TRBJ2-3	TRBD2	CASTSSGRTDTQYF	TGTGCCAGCACCTCTAGCGGCCGCACAGATACGCAGTATTTT
many	TRBV27	TRBJ2-7	-	CASSPPRALSYEQYF	TGTGCCAGCAGTCCCCCCAGGGCCCTCTCCTACGAGCAGTACTTC
few	TRBV28	TRBJ2-3	TRBD1	CASSFGGARQGADVDTQYF	TGTGCCAGCAGTTTTGGGGGCGCACGACAGGGGGCGGATGTAGATACGCAGTATTTT
few	TRBV12-3/TRBV12-4	TRBJ1-4	TRBD1	CASTMDRDKLFF	TGTGCCAGCACCATGGACAGGGATAAACTGTTTTTT
many	TRBV5-1	TRBJ2-7	TRBD2	CASSFASGRVPLYEQYF	TGCGCCAGCAGCTTTGCCAGCGGGAGGGTCCCCCTCTACGAGCAGTACTTC
-	TRBV20-1	TRBJ2-3	-	CSAAVWAGISTDTQYF	TGCAGTGCTGCCGTGTGGGCGGGGATAAGCACAGATACGCAGTATTTT
-	TRBV30	TRBJ2-5	-	CAWSVGAGLQETQYF	TGTGCCTGGAGTGTAGGGGCGGGGCTCCAAGAGACCCAGTACTTC
many	TRBV28	TRBJ2-7	-	CASSDETTVYEQYF	TGTGCCAGCAGTGACGAAACGACAGTTTACGAGCAGTACTTC
-	TRBV30	TRBJ2-2	-	CAWSGTVVAGELFF	TGTGCCTGGAGTGGGACAGTAGTGGCCGGGGAGCTGTTTTTT
many	TRBV29-1	TRBJ2-5	-	CSVALRTQETQYF	TGCAGCGTTGCGTTACGGACTCAAGAGACCCAGTACTTC
few	TRBV7-2	TRBJ1-6	-	CASSLGPRGGNNSPLHF	TGTGCCAGCAGCTTAGGTCCTCGTGGGGGAAATAATTCACCCCTCCACTTT
many	TRBV12-3/TRBV12-4	TRBJ2-1	TRBD2	CASGLGLAGHEQFF	TGTGCCAGCGGCCTGGGACTAGCGGGTCATGAGCAGTTCTTC
few	TRBV5-6	TRBJ2-7	TRBD2	CASSTRSGRPREQYF	TGTGCCAGCAGCACGCGTAGCGGGAGGCCGCGCGAGCAGTACTTC
-	TRBV5-1	TRBJ2-7	-	CASSLRSLVYEQYF	TGCGCCAGCAGCTTGCGCAGTTTGGTTTACGAGCAGTACTTC
-	TRBV12-3/TRBV12-4	TRBJ2-6	TRBD1	CASKELDRGAGANVLTF	TGTGCCAGCAAAGAACTTGACAGGGGTGCTGGGGCCAACGTCCTGACTTTC
-	TRBV7-2	TRBJ2-7	-	CASSRISRSNEQYF	TGTGCCAGCAGCCGGATTAGCAGATCTAACGAGCAGTACTTC
few	TRBV28	TRBJ2-7	-	CASSTPGPGVIYEQYF	TGTGCCAGCAGTACCCCGGGGCCGGGTGTGATTTACGAGCAGTACTTC
many	TRBV28	TRBJ2-1	-	CASSLNSWASAEQFF	TGTGCCAGCAGTCTCAACTCATGGGCTAGCGCCGAGCAGTTCTTC
-	TRBV12-3/TRBV12-4	TRBJ2-6	TRBD1	CASSSGQGARSGANVLTF	TGTGCCAGCAGTTCAGGACAGGGGGCGCGATCTGGGGCCAACGTCCTGACTTTC
many	TRBV7-9	TRBJ2-7	TRBD2	CASSIGALAGVPYEQYF	TGTGCCAGCAGCATTGGGGCACTAGCGGGAGTTCCCTACGAGCAGTACTTC
-	TRBV4-2	TRBJ2-7	TRBD2	CASSQAHLAGEGEQYF	TGTGCCAGCAGCCAAGCACACTTAGCGGGAGAGGGCGAGCAGTACTTC
many	TRBV6-2/TRBV6-3	TRBJ2-2	TRBD2	CASSSTGGKLNTGELFF	TGTGCCAGCAGTTCAACGGGGGGTAAATTGAACACCGGGGAGCTGTTTTTT
many	TRBV20-1	TRBJ2-2	TRBD2	CSARESGRNTGELFF	TGCAGTGCCCGGGAGAGCGGGAGAAACACCGGGGAGCTGTTTTTT
many	TRBV29-1	TRBJ2-7	TRBD1	CSVHRVGQANTYEQYF	TGCAGCGTCCACAGGGTAGGACAGGCCAACACCTACGAGCAGTACTTC
few	TRBV20-1	TRBJ2-3	-	CSARDSFWRVTDTQYF	TGCAGTGCTAGAGATAGCTTCTGGCGGGTCACAGATACGCAGTATTTT
few	TRBV7-6	TRBJ2-2	TRBD1	CASSSNRDSPNTGELFF	TGTGCCAGCAGCTCGAACCGGGACAGCCCGAACACCGGGGAGCTGTTTTTT
few	TRBV28	TRBJ2-1	TRBD2	CASSSSRTSGSYGEQFF	TGTGCCAGCAGTTCCTCCCGGACTAGCGGGAGTTACGGTGAGCAGTTCTTC
few	TRBV28	TRBJ2-1	-	CASSLYGGEQFF	TGTGCCAGCAGTTTATATGGCGGTGAGCAGTTCTTC
-	TRBV12-3/TRBV12-4	TRBJ2-2	TRBD1	CASRRTGGFGELFF	TGTGCCAGCAGACGGACAGGGGGCTTCGGGGAGCTGTTTTTT
many	TRBV12-3/TRBV12-4	TRBJ1-5	-	CASSEGGNQPQHF	TGTGCCAGCAGCGAGGGGGGCAATCAGCCCCAGCATTTT
few	TRBV30	TRBJ1-2	-	CAWSRNVYTF	TGTGCCTGGAGTCGGAACGTCTACACCTTC
-	TRBV28	TRBJ1-2	-	CASSLPGTGLFYEDGYTF	TGTGCCAGCAGTTTGCCCGGAACGGGACTATTCTATGAGGATGGCTACACCTTC
many	TRBV10-3	TRBJ2-5	TRBD1	CAISRQGPETQYF	TGTGCCATCAGCCGACAGGGCCCCGAGACCCAGTACTTC
-	TRBV7-2	TRBJ2-3	TRBD2	CASSLGGLAGNPGTQYF	TGTGCCAGCAGCTTGGGCGGACTAGCGGGTAACCCCGGGACGCAGTATTTT
-	TRBV20-1	TRBJ2-3	-	CSAPKVPGAQYF	TGCAGTGCTCCCAAGGTTCCGGGGGCGCAGTATTTT
few	TRBV2	TRBJ1-6	TRBD1	CASSEQGANSPLHF	TGTGCCAGCAGTGAACAGGGGGCAAATTCACCCCTCCACTTT
-	TRBV29-1	TRBJ2-2	-	CSVEGQTVTNTGELFF	TGCAGCGTTGAAGGACAGACAGTGACGAACACCGGGGAGCTGTTTTTT
few	TRBV28	TRBJ2-3	TRBD2	CASSFRVGLAALTDTQYF	TGTGCCAGCAGTTTCCGGGTTGGGCTAGCGGCCCTCACAGATACGCAGTATTTT
many	TRBV20-1	TRBJ2-7	TRBD2	CSARDPGLAGGPGEQYF	TGCAGTGCTAGAGATCCAGGACTAGCGGGAGGGCCGGGGGAGCAGTACTTC
few	TRBV6-2/TRBV6-3	TRBJ2-2	-	CASSYVGALTGELFF	TGTGCCAGCAGTTATGTGGGGGCCCTCACCGGGGAGCTGTTTTTT
few	TRBV11-2	TRBJ2-4	-	CASSLVGGAKNIQYF	TGTGCCAGCAGCTTAGTAGGTGGAGCCAAAAACATTCAGTACTTC
-	TRBV27	TRBJ1-2	-	CASSLSTPALFNYGYTF	TGTGCCAGCAGTTTATCCACACCGGCGCTATTTAACTATGGCTACACCTTC
once	TRBV12-3/TRBV12-4	TRBJ1-1	-	CASSSDAYAEAFF	TGTGCCAGCAGTTCGGACGCCTACGCTGAAGCTTTCTTT
-	TRBV29-1	TRBJ2-1	-	CSALDLINEQFF	TGCAGCGCTCTTGACTTGATCAATGAGCAGTTCTTC
few	TRBV6-2/TRBV6-3	TRBJ2-1	TRBD1	CASTLSGTGNNEQFF	TGTGCCAGCACCTTATCCGGGACAGGGAACAATGAGCAGTTCTTC
-	TRBV28	TRBJ2-3	-	CASSPPSAGLTDTQYF	TGTGCCAGCAGTCCCCCCAGTGCGGGTCTCACAGATACGCAGTATTTT
few	TRBV15	TRBJ2-5	-	CATSDQSDRQRYTQYF	TGTGCCACCAGCGATCAGTCGGACAGACAGAGGTACACCCAGTACTTC